This T cell receptor (beta chain) derives from a study of CD8 T cells in Susac syndrome. The sequenced target, TCR beta, came from blood CD8+ and CD4+ T cells. The multiple sclerosis control group comprised treatment-naive patients with stable or active relapsing-remitting disease. An input of roughly 0.5 to 1 ug of RNA was subjected to reverse transcription using random hexamers. Amplification of TCR beta CDR3 by immunoSEQ multiplex PCR spanned 54 Vbeta and 13 Jbeta. TCRdb redid the calling of the immunoSEQ multiplex PCR reads with MiXCR, one entry per CDR3 protein. The repertoire holds about 430,000 distinct CDR3 sequences, with 75% to 90% as singletons. The germline V gene encodes CDR1 SGHKS and CDR2 YYEKEE (reference sequence). V was cut by 7 bases and J by 1 base, with 18 bases left in between. This CDR3 has 16 residues.

Sequencing input: CD8+ T cells from PBMCs. The V gene is TRBV5-5, the J gene TRBJ2-1; D tentatively fits TRBD1 or TRBD2 (6 bases each). This sequence originates from a human donor with multiple sclerosis. CDR3 sequence: CASASGAIGSYNEQFF. In DNA form, the CDR3 reads TGTGCCAGCGCCTCGGGGGCGATCGGTTCCTACAATGAGCAGTTCTTC.